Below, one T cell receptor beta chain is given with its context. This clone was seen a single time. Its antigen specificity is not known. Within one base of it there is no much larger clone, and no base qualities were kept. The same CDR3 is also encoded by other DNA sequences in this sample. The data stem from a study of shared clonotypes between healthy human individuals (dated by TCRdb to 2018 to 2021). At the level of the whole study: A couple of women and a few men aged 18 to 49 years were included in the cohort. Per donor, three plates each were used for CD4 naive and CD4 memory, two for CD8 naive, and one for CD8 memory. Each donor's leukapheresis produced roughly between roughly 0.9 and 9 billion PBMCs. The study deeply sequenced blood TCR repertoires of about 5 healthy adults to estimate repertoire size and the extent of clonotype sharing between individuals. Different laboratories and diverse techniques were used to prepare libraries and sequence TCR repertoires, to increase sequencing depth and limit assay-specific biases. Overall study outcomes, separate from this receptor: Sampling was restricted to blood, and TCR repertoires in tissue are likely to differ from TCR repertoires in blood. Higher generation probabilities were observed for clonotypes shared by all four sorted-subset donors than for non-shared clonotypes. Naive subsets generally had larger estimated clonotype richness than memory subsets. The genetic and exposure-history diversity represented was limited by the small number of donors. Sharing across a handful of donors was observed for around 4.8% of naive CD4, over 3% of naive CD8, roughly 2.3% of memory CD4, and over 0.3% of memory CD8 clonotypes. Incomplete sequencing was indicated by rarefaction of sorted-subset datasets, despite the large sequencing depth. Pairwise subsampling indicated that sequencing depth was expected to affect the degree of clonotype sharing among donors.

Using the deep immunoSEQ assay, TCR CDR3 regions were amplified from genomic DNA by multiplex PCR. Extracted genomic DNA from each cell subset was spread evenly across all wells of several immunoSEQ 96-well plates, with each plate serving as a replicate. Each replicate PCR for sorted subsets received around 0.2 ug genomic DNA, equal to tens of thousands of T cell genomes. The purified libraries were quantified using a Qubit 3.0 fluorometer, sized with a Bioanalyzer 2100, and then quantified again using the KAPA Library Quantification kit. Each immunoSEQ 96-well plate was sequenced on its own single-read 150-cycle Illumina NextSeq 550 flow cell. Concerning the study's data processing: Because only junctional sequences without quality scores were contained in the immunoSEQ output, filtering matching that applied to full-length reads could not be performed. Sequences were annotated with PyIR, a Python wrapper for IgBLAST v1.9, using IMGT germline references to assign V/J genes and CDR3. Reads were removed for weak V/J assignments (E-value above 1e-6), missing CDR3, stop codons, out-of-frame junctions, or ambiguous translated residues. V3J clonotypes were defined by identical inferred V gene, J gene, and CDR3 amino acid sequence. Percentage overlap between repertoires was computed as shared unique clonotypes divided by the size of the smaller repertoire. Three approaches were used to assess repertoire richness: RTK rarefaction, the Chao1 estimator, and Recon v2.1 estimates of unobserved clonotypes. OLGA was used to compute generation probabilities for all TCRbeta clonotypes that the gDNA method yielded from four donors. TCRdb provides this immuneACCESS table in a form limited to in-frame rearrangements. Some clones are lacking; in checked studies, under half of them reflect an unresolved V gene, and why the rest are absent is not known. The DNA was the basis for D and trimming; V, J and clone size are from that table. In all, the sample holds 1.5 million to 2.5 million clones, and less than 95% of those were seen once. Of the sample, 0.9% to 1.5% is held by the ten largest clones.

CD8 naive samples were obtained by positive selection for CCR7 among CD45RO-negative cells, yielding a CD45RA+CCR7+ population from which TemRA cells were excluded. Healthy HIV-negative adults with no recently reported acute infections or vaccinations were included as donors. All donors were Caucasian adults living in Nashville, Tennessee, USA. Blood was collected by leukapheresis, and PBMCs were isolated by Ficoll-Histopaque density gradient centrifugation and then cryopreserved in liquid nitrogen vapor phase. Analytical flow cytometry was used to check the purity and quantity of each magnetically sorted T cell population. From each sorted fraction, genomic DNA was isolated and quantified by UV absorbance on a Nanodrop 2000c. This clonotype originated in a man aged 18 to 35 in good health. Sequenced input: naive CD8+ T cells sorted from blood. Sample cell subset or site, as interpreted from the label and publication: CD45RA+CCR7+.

CDR3 protein: CASSLSPGTGSYEQYF. The nucleotide sequence is TGTGCCAGCAGTTTATCTCCCGGGACTGGCTCCTACGAGCAGTACTTC. The chain is made from TRBV27 and TRBJ2-7; 6 matching bases give a weak D call of TRBD2. Via the germline V gene (reference sequence), CDR1 is MNHEY and CDR2 SMNVEV. V is shortened by 0 bases, J by 0 bases, and the region joining them spans 12 bases. Counted from cysteine to phenylalanine, this CDR3 has 16 amino acids. Here the CDR3 DNA is all that survives: 48 bases in frame from base 1.